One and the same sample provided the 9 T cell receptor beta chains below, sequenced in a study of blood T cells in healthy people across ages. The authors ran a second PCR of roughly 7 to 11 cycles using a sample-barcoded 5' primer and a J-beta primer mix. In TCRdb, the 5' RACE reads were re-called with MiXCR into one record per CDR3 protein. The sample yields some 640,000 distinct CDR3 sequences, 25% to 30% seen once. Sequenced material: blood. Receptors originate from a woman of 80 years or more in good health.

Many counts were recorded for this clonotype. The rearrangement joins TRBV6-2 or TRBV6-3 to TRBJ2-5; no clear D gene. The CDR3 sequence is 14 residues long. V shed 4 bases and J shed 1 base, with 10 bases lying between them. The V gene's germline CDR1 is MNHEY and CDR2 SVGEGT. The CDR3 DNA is TGTGCCAGCAGTTCCGGGCCCTTCCAAGAGACCCAGTACTTC. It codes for CASSSGPFQETQYF.

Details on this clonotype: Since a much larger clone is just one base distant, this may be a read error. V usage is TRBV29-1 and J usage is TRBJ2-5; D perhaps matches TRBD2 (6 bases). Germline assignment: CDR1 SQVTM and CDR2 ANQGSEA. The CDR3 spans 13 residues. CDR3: CGVEGTSFETQYF. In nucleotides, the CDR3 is TGCGGCGTTGAAGGCACTAGCTTTGAGACCCAGTACTTC.

CDR3 DNA sequence: TGTGCCAGCAGCCTCGGACAGGGGGCCAATCAGCCCCAGCATTTT. Translated, it gives CASSLGQGANQPQHF. The genes are TRBV3-1 and TRBJ1-5; TRBD1 aligns across 11 bases. Germline V gives CDR1 LGHDT, CDR2 YNNKEL (reference sequence). J was trimmed by 3 bases and V by 4 bases; bases with no gene match: 2. This CDR3 has 15 amino acids.

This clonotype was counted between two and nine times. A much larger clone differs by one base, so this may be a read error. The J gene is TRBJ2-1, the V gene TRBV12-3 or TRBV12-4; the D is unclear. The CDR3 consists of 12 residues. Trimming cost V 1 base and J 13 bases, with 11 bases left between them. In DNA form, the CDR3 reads TGTGCCAGCAGTTTAGTAGAAGAGACCCAGTTCTTC. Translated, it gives CASSLVEETQFF.

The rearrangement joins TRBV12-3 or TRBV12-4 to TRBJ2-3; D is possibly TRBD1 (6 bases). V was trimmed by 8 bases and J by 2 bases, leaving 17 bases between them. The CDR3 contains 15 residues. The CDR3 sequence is CASGGSQGNTDTQYF. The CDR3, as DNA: TGTGCCAGCGGGGGCAGCCAAGGGAACACAGATACGCAGTATTTT.

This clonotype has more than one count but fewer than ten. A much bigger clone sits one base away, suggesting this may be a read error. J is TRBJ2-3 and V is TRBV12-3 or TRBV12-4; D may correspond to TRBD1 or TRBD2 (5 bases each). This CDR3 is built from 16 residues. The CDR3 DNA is TGTGCCAGCAGTTCCCGGGACGCCTCGAGCACAGATGCGCAGTATTTT. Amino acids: CASSSRDASSTDAQYF.

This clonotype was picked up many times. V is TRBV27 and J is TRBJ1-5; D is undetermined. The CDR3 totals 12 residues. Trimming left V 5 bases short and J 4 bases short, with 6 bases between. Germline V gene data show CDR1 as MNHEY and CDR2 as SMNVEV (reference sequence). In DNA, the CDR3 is TGTGCCAGCAGTCCAATTAATCAGCCCCAGCATTTT. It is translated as CASSPINQPQHF.

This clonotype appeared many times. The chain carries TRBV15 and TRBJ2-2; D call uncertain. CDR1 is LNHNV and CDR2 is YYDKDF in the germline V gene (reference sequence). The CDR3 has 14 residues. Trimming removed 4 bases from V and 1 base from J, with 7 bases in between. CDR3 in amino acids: CATSNYQNTGELFF. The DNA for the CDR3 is TGTGCCACCAGCAATTATCAGAACACCGGGGAGCTGTTTTTT.

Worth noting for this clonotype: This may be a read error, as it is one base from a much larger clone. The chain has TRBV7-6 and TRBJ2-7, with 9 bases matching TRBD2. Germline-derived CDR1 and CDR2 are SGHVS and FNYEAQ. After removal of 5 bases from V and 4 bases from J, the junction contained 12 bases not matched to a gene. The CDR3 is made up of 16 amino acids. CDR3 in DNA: TGTGCCAGCAGCAAAAGAGCCGAGACTAGCGGATACGAGCAGTACTTC. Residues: CASSKRAETSGYEQYF.